This T cell receptor (beta chain) came from a study of cytomegalovirus exposure and HLA in healthy donors. This CDR3 is built from 15 residues. V lost 9 bases and J lost 0, with 18 bases in between. The germline V gene encodes CDR1 SNHLY and CDR2 FYNNEI. As concerns this clone: The antigen is undetermined.

Primers included in the PCR were 60 Vbeta and 13 Jbeta primers. Sequencing used immunoSEQ multiplex PCR; TCRdb keeps in-frame clones, though not all of them. Of about 110,000 clones listed, just over 70% are singletons. General observations from the study: Later analysis indicated greater clonal expansion among HLA-associated TCR beta chains than among equally common other chains. The listing of roughly 160 TCR beta chains classed them as cytomegalovirus-associated.

These donors, healthy bone marrow donors, were studied. Donors were nominally healthy when sampled, though unrecorded immune exposures were likely. The chain employs TRBV2 and TRBJ2-7; tentatively, D is TRBD2 (8 bases). The sequence was collected from a boy aged 5-17 years in good health and CMV-seronegative. What was sequenced was PBMCs. CDR3: CASRSGTDNSYEQYF. As DNA, the CDR3 is TGTGCCAGTCGTAGCGGGACAGATAACTCCTACGAGCAGTACTTC.